These 20 T cell receptor beta chains came from one sample sequenced in a study of OX40 agonist ivuxolimab in advanced cancers. Produced via immunoSEQ multiplex PCR; TCRdb's table is partial and in-frame only. The table includes tens of thousands of clones, roughly 82% detected once. The sample consisted of CD4+ or CD8+ T cells sorted from blood, taken in a trial of the OX40 agonist ivuxolimab. The receptors were gathered from an adult with an advanced solid tumor such as melanoma, head and neck, liver or kidney cancer.

This clone has a single count. This chain joins TRBV5-6 and TRBJ2-3; D perhaps matches TRBD2 (6 bases). This CDR3 region has 15 residues. Germline CDR1 is SGHDT and CDR2 is YYEEEE. V lost 2 bases and J 2 bases, leaving 12 bases between the germline ends. The CDR3 DNA sequence: TGTGCCAGCAGCTTTTTGGGGCGGGACACAGATACGCAGTATTTT. Protein sequence: CASSFLGRDTDTQYF.

This chain joins TRBV6-5 and TRBJ1-2; 7 bases align to TRBD1. Losses at the gene ends were 4 bases for V and 4 bases for J; bases not matched to a gene: 6. The CDR3 runs to 14 residues. Germline CDR1 MNHEY, CDR2 SVGAGI. The CDR3 region has the DNA TGTGCCAGCAGTTGGACAGGAGACGTCTATGGCTACACCTTC. It encodes CASSWTGDVYGYTF.

This clone was detected only once. This chain connects TRBV7-2 to TRBJ1-1; a possible D gene is TRBD1 (5 bases). Per the germline V gene, CDR1 is SGHTA and CDR2 is FQGNSA. CDR3 size: 15 residues. Trimming left V 3 bases short and J 4 bases short, with 15 bases between. Here the CDR3 reads CASSFKSSRGTEAFF. The CDR3 nucleotides read TGTGCCAGCAGCTTCAAAAGCTCAAGGGGCACTGAAGCTTTCTTT.

The chain employs TRBV5-1 and TRBJ1-1; D gene uncertain. V was trimmed by 0 bases and J by 1 base, leaving 7 bases between them. The germline V gene has CDR1 SGHRS and CDR2 YFSETQ. The CDR3 has 14 amino acids. CDR3 sequence reads: CASSLVSGNTEAFF. The CDR3 DNA reads as TGCGCCAGCAGCTTGGTCTCAGGGAACACTGAAGCTTTCTTT. The full variable domain, rest sourced from reference TRBV5-1 and TRBJ1-1, is KAGVTQTPRYLIKTRGQQVTLSCSPISGHRSVSWYQQTPGQGLQFLFEYFSETQRNKGNFPGRFSGRQFSNSRSEMNVSTLELGDSALYLCASSLVSGNTEAFFGQGTRLTVV.

J is TRBJ2-7 and V is TRBV6-5; 8 bases fit TRBD2. Germline values: CDR1 MNHEY, CDR2 SVGAGI. V lost 6 bases and J lost 5; bases outside the gene matches: 9. This CDR3 spans 14 amino acids. The CDR3 loop is CASSLGLAGDEQYF. The CDR3 DNA follows: TGTGCCAGCAGCCTTGGACTAGCAGGCGACGAGCAGTACTTC.

V usage is TRBV6-1 and J usage is TRBJ1-2; TRBD1 might be the D (5 bases). The germline gives CDR1 MNHNS, CDR2 SASEGT. V was pared by 7 bases and J by 7 bases, with 19 bases between. The CDR3 is made up of 14 amino acids. CDR3 loop: CASTLREGAGGYTF. The DNA of the CDR3 is TGTGCCAGCACCCTACGAGAAGGGGCTGGTGGCTACACCTTC.

The chain links TRBV7-8 to TRBJ2-5, with D perhaps given as TRBD1 or TRBD2 (5 bases each). The DNA end lines up better with TRBJ2-7; the J call may be wrong. The CDR3 has 14 residues. The germline CDR1 and CDR2 sequences are SGHVS and FQNEAQ. Here the CDR3 reads CASSAGTVSYEQYF. The DNA for the CDR3 is TGTGCCAGCAGCGCCGGGACGGTCTCCTACGAGCAGTACTTC.

The J gene is TRBJ2-7, the V gene TRBV2; D is uncertain. V lost 5 bases, J lost 3 bases, and 11 bases lay in between. The CDR3 spans 13 residues. Germline lookup yields CDR1 SNHLY and CDR2 FYNNEI. This CDR3 is CASSLQLLYEQYF. The CDR3 coding sequence is TGTGCCAGCAGTTTACAGTTACTCTACGAGCAGTACTTC.

The CDR3 DNA reads as TGTGCCACCGCCATATTTGTGAATTCACCCCTCCACTTT. Translation gives CATAIFVNSPLHF. V usage is TRBV28 and J usage is TRBJ1-6; D uncertain. Germline CDR1 MDHEN, CDR2 SYDVKM. The CDR3 sequence is 13 residues long. The V end was cut by 10 bases, the J end by 7 bases, with 14 bases between. Combining the CDR3 with reference TRBV28 and TRBJ1-6 gives the whole variable domain DVKVTQSSRYLVKRTGEKVFLECVQDMDHENMFWYRQDPGLGLRLIYFSYDVKMKEKGDIPEGYSVSREKKERFSLILESASTNQTSMYLCATAIFVNSPLHFGNGTRLTVT.

V is TRBV5-1 and J is TRBJ1-1; no reliable D call. Germline V CDR1 and CDR2: SGHRS, YFSETQ. The CDR3 length is 14 residues. The V end was cut by 4 bases, the J end by 0 bases, with 10 bases between. The CDR3 sequence is CASSATRMNTEAFF. The CDR3 bases are TGCGCCAGCAGCGCGACTAGGATGAACACTGAAGCTTTCTTT.

The V and J genes are TRBV19 and TRBJ2-2; no clear D. V was pared by 1 base and J by 0 bases, with 9 bases between. The CDR3 is 16 amino acids. In germline, CDR1 is LNHDA, CDR2 SQIVND (reference sequence). The CDR3 loop is CASSIAARSNTGELFF. The CDR3 nucleotides read TGTGCCAGTAGTATAGCTGCCAGGTCGAACACCGGGGAGCTGTTTTTT.

This clone was observed once. This chain uses TRBV19 with TRBJ1-2; D ambiguous. Trimming took off 5 bases at V and 5 bases at J, with 15 bases between the two ends. This CDR3 has 14 amino acids. CDR1 is LNHDA and CDR2 is SQIVND in the germline V gene (reference sequence). The CDR3 sequence is CASSPRTGQYGYTF. DNA of the CDR3: TGTGCCAGTAGTCCGAGGACTGGGCAATATGGCTACACCTTC.

The V call is TRBV6-6, the J call TRBJ1-1; no clear D. With 0 bases removed from V and 1 base from J, the gap between germline ends came to 6 bases. The germline V gene has CDR1 MNHNY and CDR2 SVGAGI (reference sequence). The CDR3 is 14 residues long. Here the CDR3 reads CASSYSGGNTEAFF. The CDR3 nucleotides are TGTGCCAGCAGTTACTCAGGCGGGAACACTGAAGCTTTCTTT.

The chain carries TRBV5-6 and TRBJ1-2; no firm D call. The germline V gene encodes CDR1 SGHDT and CDR2 YYEEEE. With 3 bases removed from V and 0 bases from J, the gap between germline ends came to 9 bases. This CDR3 has 14 amino acids. Written as DNA, the CDR3 is TGTGCCAGCAGCTCTGGACCGACTAACTATGGCTACACCTTC. Translated: CASSSGPTNYGYTF.

This clone has just a few counts. The V call is TRBV15, the J call TRBJ1-5; D is possibly TRBD1 (5 bases). V shed 0 bases and J shed 2 bases, with 8 bases lying between them. This CDR3 is 15 amino acids long. Germline V gene data show CDR1 as LNHNV and CDR2 as YYDKDF (reference sequence). Written as DNA, the CDR3 is TGTGCCACCAGCAGAGAGGGAGGGGGCAATCAGCCCCAGCATTTT. Translating it yields CATSREGGGNQPQHF.

This chain links TRBV28 with TRBJ1-5; D ambiguous. Trimming left V 3 bases short and J 3 bases short, with 12 bases between. The CDR3 consists of 15 residues. Germline CDR1 MDHEN, CDR2 SYDVKM. The CDR3 here is CASSLIGPNNQPQHF. Written as DNA, the CDR3 is TGTGCCAGCAGTTTGATCGGGCCGAACAATCAGCCCCAGCATTTT.

This sequence joins TRBV27 and TRBJ2-4, with D possibly being TRBD2 (6 bases). Trimming removed 4 bases at V and 0 bases at J, with 19 bases between. CDR3 length: 18 amino acids. Germline loops: CDR1 MNHEY, CDR2 SMNVEV (reference sequence). The CDR3 sequence: CASSSQVAGSIAKNIQYF. CDR3 DNA sequence: TGTGCCAGCAGTTCACAGGTTGCGGGGTCGATAGCCAAAAACATTCAGTACTTC.

The gene calls are TRBV28 and TRBJ1-5, with a possible D match to TRBD1 (6 bases). This CDR3 spans 15 amino acids. The V and J ends lost 8 bases and 4 bases respectively, with 18 bases between them. Germline V CDR1 and CDR2: MDHEN, SYDVKM. CDR3 in amino acids: CASLRPQGSNQPQHF. The CDR3 DNA reads TGTGCCAGCCTACGCCCGCAGGGGTCAAATCAGCCCCAGCATTTT.

On this clone: No conserved phenylalanine or tryptophan ends this CDR3, so it is likely a read error. The rearrangement links TRBV7-8 to TRBJ1-2; maybe TRBD1 (6 bases). The CDR3 loop spans 13 amino acids. Between the trimmed V and J ends, which lost 6 bases and 5 bases, there was a span of 13 bases. Germline V gives CDR1 SGHVS, CDR2 FQNEAQ. DNA for the CDR3: TGTGCCAGCAGTTATTCAGGGGCTTATGGCTACACCTCC. This codes for CASSYSGAYGYTS.

This chain joins TRBV5-6 and TRBJ2-7, with 8 nucleotides matching TRBD2. The CDR3 extends over 13 amino acids. V was clipped by 2 bases and J by 5 bases; unmatched bases: 3. Germline CDR1 is SGHDT and CDR2 is YYEEEE. The CDR3, as DNA: TGTGCCAGCAGCTTATTAGCGGGAAACGAGCAGTACTTC. Encoded protein: CASSLLAGNEQYF.